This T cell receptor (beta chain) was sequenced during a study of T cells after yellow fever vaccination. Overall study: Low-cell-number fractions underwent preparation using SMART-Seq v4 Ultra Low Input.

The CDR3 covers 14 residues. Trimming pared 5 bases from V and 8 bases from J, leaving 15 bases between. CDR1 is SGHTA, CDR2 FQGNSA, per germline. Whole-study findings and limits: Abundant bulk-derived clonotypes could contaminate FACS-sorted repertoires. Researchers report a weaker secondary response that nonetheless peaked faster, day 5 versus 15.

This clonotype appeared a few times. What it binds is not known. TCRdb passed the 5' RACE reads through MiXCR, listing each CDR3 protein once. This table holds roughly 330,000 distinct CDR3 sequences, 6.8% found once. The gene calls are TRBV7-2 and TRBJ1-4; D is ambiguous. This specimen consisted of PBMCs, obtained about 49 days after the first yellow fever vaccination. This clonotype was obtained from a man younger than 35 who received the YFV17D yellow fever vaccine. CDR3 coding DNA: TGTGCCAGCAGCCGACCGGCCGCGCGGGAAAAACTGTTTTTT. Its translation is CASSRPAAREKLFF.